This T cell receptor beta chain was found in a study of PD-L1 blockade in urothelial cancer (dated by TCRdb to 2017 to 2019). With regard to the full study: All patients started therapy in the mid-2010s and received atezolizumab 1,200 mg intravenously every 3 weeks. Twenty-five of 29 patients were identified as males with urothelial cancer of bladder origin, and a prior smoking history was reported by 18 of 29 patients. Patients had an ECOG performance status of 0 or 1 and had received between 0 and 3 prior chemotherapy regimens. Blood samples were analyzed at 3 weeks after treatment start (second dose) and at 6 weeks after treatment start. Blood samples gave median yields of 141,255 T cells and 80,000 to 90,000 unique TCRs, along with a median clonality of about 0.084. An exploratory multi-omic analysis was conducted of the somatic, immune and clinical correlates of response to PD-L1 blockade with atezolizumab in urothelial cancer. TCR sequencing covered pretreatment tumor samples and matched, serially collected peripheral blood taken before and after atezolizumab treatment. Durable clinical benefit meant progression-free survival longer than 6 months, and TCR features were also tested against progression-free and overall survival. In the same patients, pretreatment tumors underwent whole exome sequencing and RNA sequencing in addition to TCR sequencing. Durable clinical benefit was achieved by nine patients and was not achieved by 20 patients. Pretreatment blood TCR-seq was available for about 27 patients, at least one posttreatment blood collection was obtained for 25 or so patients, and tumor TCR-seq was available for 25 or so patients.

This clone was observed a handful of times. The target of this receptor is not known. The record has no base qualities; no much larger clone is one base away. Germline trimming amounts to 4 bases on V and 7 bases on J, with 10 as the count of junction bases outside the gene matches. From cysteine to phenylalanine, the CDR3 is 17 amino acids long. Just the 51-base CDR3 DNA is kept, in frame starting at base 1. CDR1 and CDR2 (MNHEY, SMNVEV) derive from the germline V gene (reference sequence). The sample's time point label, in plain terms: pretreatment peripheral blood. A total of around 30 patients with locally advanced or metastatic urothelial carcinoma, treated at Memorial Sloan Kettering on a trial protocol, made up the cohort. Peripheral blood mononuclear cells were collected pretreatment and during treatment, with between 1 and 8 total time points per patient. The Qiagen DNeasy Blood extraction kit was used to purify genomic DNA from total PBMCs and tumor samples. PBMCs were collected pretreatment and during treatment, and were isolated and stored as previously described.

To estimate absolute template abundance from read counts, synthetic TCR analog templates were spiked into each PCR. TCRbeta CDR3 regions were amplified from genomic DNA with bias-controlled V and J gene primers using the immunoSEQ assay. Rearranged TCRbeta segments were sequenced at approximately 20X coverage. The original methods were these. Clustering was used to correct sequencing errors, and CDR3s were annotated against IMGT to assign V, D and J genes. Only productive TCRbeta rearrangements were used in downstream analyses, excluding out-of-frame or stop-codon sequences. To compute clonality, Shannon entropy was normalized by the log of the number of unique productive sequences and then subtracted from one. Clones differing between time points or between blood and tumor were identified by Fisher's exact test with Benjamini-Hochberg correction at adjusted p below 0.01. Entries here come from immuneACCESS through TCRdb and include only in-frame sequences with V and J called. Some clones fail to appear in such tables; in the studies checked, an unresolved V gene covers under half of the shortfall, and the cause of the remainder is unknown. V and J calls and clone size are given by that table; D and trimming were obtained from the DNA. The sample table lists roughly 56,000 clones, just over 85% of them with a count of one. The ten most abundant clones make up approximately 20% of the sample.

Paper-wide results and their limitations: A pretreatment peripheral blood TCR clonality below the median was linked to improved progression-free and overall survival. Because the sample size was small (n = 29) and many of the analyses were exploratory, the results are meant to be hypothesis-generating. Among patients with durable benefit, tumor-associated TCR clones showed greater expansion in peripheral blood 3 weeks after treatment started (n = 22, p = 0.022).

Sequenced material: PBMCs, taken around atezolizumab (anti-PD-L1) treatment. This clonotype originated in a man in his 60s with urothelial cancer. The chain joins TRBV27 to TRBJ2-1, with 13 bases in between that match TRBD2. The DNA reads TGTGCCAGCAGTTCGGCCGGGACTAGCGGGATTAGGAATGAGCAGTTCTTC. Translated, this gives CASSSAGTSGIRNEQFF.